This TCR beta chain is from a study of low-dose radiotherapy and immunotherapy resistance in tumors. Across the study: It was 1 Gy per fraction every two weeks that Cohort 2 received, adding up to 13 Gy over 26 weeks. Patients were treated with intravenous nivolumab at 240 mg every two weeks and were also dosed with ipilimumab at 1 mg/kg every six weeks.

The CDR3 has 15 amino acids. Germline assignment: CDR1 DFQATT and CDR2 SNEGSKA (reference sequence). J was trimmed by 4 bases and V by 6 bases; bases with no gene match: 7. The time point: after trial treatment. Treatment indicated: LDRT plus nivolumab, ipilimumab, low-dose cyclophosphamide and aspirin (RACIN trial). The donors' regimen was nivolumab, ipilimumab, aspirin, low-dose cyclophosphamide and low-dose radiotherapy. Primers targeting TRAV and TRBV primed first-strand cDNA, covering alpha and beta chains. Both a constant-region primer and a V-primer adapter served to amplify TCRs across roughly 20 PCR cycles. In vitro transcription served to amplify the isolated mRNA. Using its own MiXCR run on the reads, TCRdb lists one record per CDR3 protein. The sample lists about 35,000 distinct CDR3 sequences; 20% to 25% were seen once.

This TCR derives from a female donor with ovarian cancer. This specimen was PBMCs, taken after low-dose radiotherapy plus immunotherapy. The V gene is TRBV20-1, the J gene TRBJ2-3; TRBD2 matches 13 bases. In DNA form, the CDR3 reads TGCAGTGCCCGAGGACTAGCGGGAGTTCCAGATACGCAGTATTTT. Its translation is CSARGLAGVPDTQYF.